This T cell receptor (beta chain) is from a study of cytomegalovirus exposure and HLA in healthy donors. PCR employed 60 Vbeta and 13 Jbeta primers. TCRdb keeps only in-frame clones here, not all; method: immunoSEQ multiplex PCR. The sample includes about 160,000 clones, more than 70% seen only once; the top ten take roughly 6.2%. Study-level results: 16,951 TCR beta sequences were associated with HLA alleles at 0.05 false discovery rate in a later analysis. Donor immune exposure was known only as CMV serostatus.

Details on this clone: Its matching antigen is unknown.

The receptor comes from a male donor in good health and CMV-seropositive. Sequenced material: PBMCs.

As DNA, the CDR3 is TGCGCCAGCCGTGGGACTAGCGCCAGCAATGAGCAGTTCTTC. Its protein is CASRGTSASNEQFF. V is TRBV5-1 and J is TRBJ2-1; 10 bases line up with TRBD2. The CDR3 extends over 14 amino acids. Germline trimming cut 7 bases from V and 6 bases from J; bases unmatched to any gene: 7. Germline V lookup: CDR1 SGHRS, CDR2 YFSETQ.